This T cell receptor (beta chain) appears in the sequencing data of a study of cytomegalovirus exposure and HLA in healthy donors. The study, taken as a whole, reports: A subsequent analysis found that TCR clusters from the first cohort also tended to co-occur in the 120 validation repertoires, with about 94% of cluster scores above 0.

Sequencing used immunoSEQ multiplex PCR; TCRdb keeps in-frame clones, though not all of them. The table records under 300,000 clones, almost 90% of them present only once. The CDR3 has 15 residues. Per germline, CDR1 SEHNR and CDR2 FQNEAQ (reference sequence). V lost 0 bases to trimming and J lost 4 bases, with 12 bases between them. As concerns this clone: The antigen is not known.

V is TRBV7-9 and J is TRBJ1-1; D is perhaps TRBD1 (5 bases). The receptor was derived from a woman under 30 in good health and CMV-seronegative. Sequenced: PBMCs. The chain's CDR3 is CASSLAQGGSTEAFF. CDR3 nucleotides: TGTGCCAGCAGCTTAGCGCAGGGTGGAAGCACTGAAGCTTTCTTT. Using reference TRBV7-9 and TRBJ1-1 for the parts outside the CDR3, the full variable domain is DTGVSQNPRHKITKRGQNVTFRCDPISEHNRLYWYRQTLGQGPEFLTYFQNEAQLEKSRLLSDRFSAERPKGSFSTLEIQRTEQGDSAMYLCASSLAQGGSTEAFFGQGTRLTVV.